Listed below are T cell receptor beta chains from one sample, sequenced in a study of blood T cell repertoires in COVID-19. Profiling relied on immunoSEQ multiplex PCR, and the TCRdb table lists in-frame clones only, not all of them. The sample shows just under 350,000 clones, 88% of them seen only once. The sequenced sample consisted of peripheral blood. These receptors originate from a woman in her 70s with COVID-19, enrolled during active disease. CDR3s include the opening cysteine and the closing phenylalanine or tryptophan. Fields, in order: D gene, J gene, clone size, V gene, CDR3 DNA, CDR3 protein. D genes are given only for firm matches. Clone sizes are given selectively: once, few, many, or a class where the clone is expanded.

>TRBD1|TRBJ2-1|-|TRBV7-9
TGTGCCAGCAGCTCGGACCGGGACAGGGTTGATGAGCAGTTCTTC
CASSSDRDRVDEQFF
>TRBD2|TRBJ2-5|-|TRBV30
TGTGCCTGGAGTCTCCCAGCGGGGGGGATTGAAGAGACCCAGTACTTC
CAWSLPAGGIEETQYF
>-|TRBJ1-6|-|TRBV27
TGTGCCAGCAGTTGGGGGCGGGATTCACCCCTCCACTTT
CASSWGRDSPLHF
>TRBD1|TRBJ2-3|few|TRBV4-3
TGCGCCAGCAGCCAGAAGGGACAGAGCACAGATACGCAGTATTTT
CASSQKGQSTDTQYF
>-|TRBJ2-3|-|TRBV5-1
TGCGCCAGCGTCTCGGGGGGCGGAACAGATACGCAGTATTTT
CASVSGGGTDTQYF
>TRBD1|TRBJ1-1|-|TRBV5-1
TGCGCCAGCAGCCCCAAACAGGGGTACACTGAAGCTTTCTTT
CASSPKQGYTEAFF
>-|TRBJ1-5|-|TRBV21-1
TGTGCCAGCGGCTATCAGCCCCAGCATTTT
CASGYQPQHF
>-|TRBJ1-5|-|TRBV28
TGTGCCAGCAGTCTCCCTAACGGTTATAGCAATCAGCCCCAGCATTTT
CASSLPNGYSNQPQHF
>-|TRBJ1-1|-|TRBV2
TGTGCCAGCAGTGCCGACCGAGGGTGGGACACTGAAGCTTTCTTT
CASSADRGWDTEAFF
>-|TRBJ1-1|-|TRBV5-1
TGCGCCAGCAGCTTATCGGAGTTGAACACTGAAGCTTTCTTT
CASSLSELNTEAFF
>-|TRBJ2-1|-|TRBV29-1
TGCAGCGTTGAAGGGGGCGGTGAGCAGTTCTTC
CSVEGGGEQFF
>-|TRBJ1-2|-|TRBV29-1
TGCAGCGTTGAAGATAGGGAAGGGGCGCGAAGTTATGGCTACACCTTC
CSVEDREGARSYGYTF
>TRBD1|TRBJ2-7|-|TRBV19
TGTGCCAGTTCGAGCGGGACAGGGGGTTACGAGCAGTACTTC
CASSSGTGGYEQYF
>TRBD1|TRBJ1-6|-|TRBV19
TGTGCCAGTAATCCGCGACAGGGAGAGTCACCCCTCCACTTT
CASNPRQGESPLHF
>-|TRBJ2-4|-|TRBV6-2/TRBV6-3
TGTGCCAGCAGTTACGGACAGATCCTAGCCAAAAACATTCAGTACTTC
CASSYGQILAKNIQYF
>TRBD1|TRBJ1-6|-|TRBV3-1/TRBV3-2
TGTGCCAGCAGCCAAGATCGGGGGACAGGGTATTCACCCCTCCACTTT
CASSQDRGTGYSPLHF
>-|TRBJ1-1|-|TRBV3-1/TRBV3-2
TGTGCCAGCAGCCGAAGTCCTCTGGCAGGCCAGAACACTGAAGCTTTCTTT
CASSRSPLAGQNTEAFF
>TRBD1|TRBJ2-1|-|TRBV5-6
TGTGCCAGCAGCTTAGGGACAGGGATTAACAATGAGCAGTTCTTC
CASSLGTGINNEQFF
>-|TRBJ2-6|-|TRBV7-2
TGTGCCAGCAGCCCCCGGGACTCTGGGGCCAACGTCCTGACTTTC
CASSPRDSGANVLTF
>-|TRBJ2-7|-|TRBV21-1
TGTGCCAGCAGCAATCAGGAGACTAGCGGGGTCAAAAGCTCCTACGAGCAGTACTTC
CASSNQETSGVKSSYEQYF
>-|TRBJ1-2|-|TRBV27
TGTGCCAGCAGCGCGGAAGTCCAGGGCTTCGGAGGCTACACCTTC
CASSAEVQGFGGYTF
>-|TRBJ2-1|-|TRBV4-1
TGCGCCAGCAGCCAAGTCGGGGTGGGAGAGCAGTTCTTC
CASSQVGVGEQFF
>TRBD1|TRBJ2-7|-|TRBV6-5
TGTGCCAGCAGACGGGACAGGGCCATCAACGAGCAGTACTTC
CASRRDRAINEQYF
>TRBD1|TRBJ2-3|-|TRBV24-1
TGTGCCACCAGTCGACAGGGGGCTACAGATACGCAGTATTTT
CATSRQGATDTQYF
>-|TRBJ2-5|-|TRBV12-5
TGTGCTAGTGGTTTGGGCGGGACGGGCCAAGAGACCCAGTACTTC
CASGLGGTGQETQYF
>-|TRBJ1-5|-|TRBV7-2
TGTGCCAGCAGCTCCCGGGCAGGGAATAGCAATCAGCCCCAGCATTTT
CASSSRAGNSNQPQHF
>-|TRBJ2-1|-|TRBV9
TGTGCCAGCAGCCCCGTCCACAATGAGCAGTTCTTC
CASSPVHNEQFF
>-|TRBJ2-1|-|TRBV29-1
TGCAGCGGACAGAGCTCCTACAATGAGCAGTTCTTC
CSGQSSYNEQFF
>TRBD1|TRBJ1-1|-|TRBV6-5
TGTGCCAGCAGTTCCTCAGGGGGATCTGAAGCTTTCTTT
CASSSSGGSEAFF
>-|TRBJ2-1|-|TRBV15
TGTGCCACCAGCAGAGATTGGGAACTAGCCATATACAATGAGCAGTTCTTC
CATSRDWELAIYNEQFF
>-|TRBJ1-1|-|TRBV6-2/TRBV6-3
TGTGCCAGCAGTGCCCCCCAGGGGAACACTGAAGCTTTCTTT
CASSAPQGNTEAFF
>-|TRBJ1-1|-|TRBV2
TGTGCCAGCAATGGGGAGGTCGGGACTGAAGCTTTCTTT
CASNGEVGTEAFF
>-|TRBJ1-5|-|TRBV7-2
TGTGCCAGCAAAGCAGGGGATCAGCCCCAGCATTTT
CASKAGDQPQHF
>TRBD1|TRBJ2-5|-|TRBV5-6
TGTGCCAGCAGCGCTGGAGGGACAGGGGGAGAGACCCAGTACTTC
CASSAGGTGGETQYF
>-|TRBJ2-1|-|TRBV21-1
TGTGCCAGCAAGGGGGGGGTACCCCTCTACAATGAGCAGTTCTTC
CASKGGVPLYNEQFF
>TRBD1|TRBJ1-2|-|TRBV2
TGTGCCAGCAGTGCTGGACAGGGGGCCCGTGGCTACACCTTC
CASSAGQGARGYTF
>-|TRBJ2-7|-|TRBV7-8
TGTGCCAGCAGCCACATAAGGGGTTCCTACGAGCAGTACTTC
CASSHIRGSYEQYF
>-|TRBJ2-7|-|TRBV24-1
TGTGCCACCAGTGATGCAGACGGGGGATATGAGCAGTACTTC
CATSDADGGYEQYF
>TRBD1|TRBJ1-4|-|TRBV4-2
TGTGCCAGCAGCCAAGATCAGGGGGACAGGGGTAATACTAATGAAAAACTGTTTTTT
CASSQDQGDRGNTNEKLFF
>-|TRBJ2-7|-|TRBV4-3
TGCGCCAGCAGCCAAGATGTGGGGGGGCGGTACGAGCAGTACTTC
CASSQDVGGRYEQYF
>-|TRBJ1-5|-|TRBV6-2/TRBV6-3
TGTGCCAGCAGCCTATCTTTCCCGCTCCCGAGAGGCATGGCCTATCTTAGCAATCAGCCCCAGCATTTT
CASSLSFPLPRGMAYLSNQPQHF
>TRBD1|TRBJ1-2|few|TRBV3-1/TRBV3-2
TGTGCCAGCAGCCAATTTAGTCCCGGACAGGGTAGAGGCTATGGCTACACCTTC
CASSQFSPGQGRGYGYTF
>-|TRBJ1-1|-|TRBV12-3/TRBV12-4
TGTGCCAGCAGTGGACAGTTCACTGAAGCTTTCTTT
CASSGQFTEAFF
>-|TRBJ1-3|-|TRBV12-3/TRBV12-4
TGTGCCAGCAGTTTTGCGGGTTACACCATATATTTT
CASSFAGYTIYF
>-|TRBJ1-6|-|TRBV18
TGTGCCAGCTCACGACTGGGGAGCTCCTATAATTCACCCCTCCACTTT
CASSRLGSSYNSPLHF
>-|TRBJ2-6|once|TRBV28
TGTGCCAGCAGACTAGGCGGGGTTTCTGGGGCCAACGTCCTGACTTTC
CASRLGGVSGANVLTF
>-|TRBJ2-3|-|TRBV5-1
TGCGCCAGCAGCCGTACAGCTTTCTCTAGCACAGATACGCAGTATTTT
CASSRTAFSSTDTQYF
>TRBD1|TRBJ1-1|few|TRBV12-5
TGTGCTAGTGGTCCCCCCAGGGGGTTGAACACTGAAGCTTTCTTT
CASGPPRGLNTEAFF
>TRBD2|TRBJ2-7|-|TRBV20-1
TGCAGTGCTAGTGGGACTAGTCGGGAGCAGTACTTC
CSASGTSREQYF
>-|TRBJ2-3|-|TRBV24-1
TGTGCCACCGGAGTTTCAGATACGCAGTATTTT
CATGVSDTQYF